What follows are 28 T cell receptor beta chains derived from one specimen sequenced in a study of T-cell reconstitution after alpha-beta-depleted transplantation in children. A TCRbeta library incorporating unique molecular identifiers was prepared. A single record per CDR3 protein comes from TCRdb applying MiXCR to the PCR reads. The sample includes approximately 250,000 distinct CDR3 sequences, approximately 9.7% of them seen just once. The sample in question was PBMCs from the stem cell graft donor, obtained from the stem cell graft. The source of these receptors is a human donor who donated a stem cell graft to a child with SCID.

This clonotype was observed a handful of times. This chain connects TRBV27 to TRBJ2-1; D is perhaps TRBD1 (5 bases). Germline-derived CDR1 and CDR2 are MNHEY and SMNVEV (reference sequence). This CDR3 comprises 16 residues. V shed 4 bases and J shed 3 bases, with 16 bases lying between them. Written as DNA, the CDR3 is TGTGCCAGCAGTTCGGACCAGGGCCTCCTCTACAATGAGCAGTTCTTC. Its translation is CASSSDQGLLYNEQFF.

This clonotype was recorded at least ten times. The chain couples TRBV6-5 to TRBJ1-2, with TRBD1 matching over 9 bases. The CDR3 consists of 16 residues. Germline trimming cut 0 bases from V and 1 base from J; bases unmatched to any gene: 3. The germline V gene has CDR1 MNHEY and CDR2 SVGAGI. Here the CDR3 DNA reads TGTGCCAGCAGTTACTCTAGGGGACAGGGTAACTATGGCTACACCTTC. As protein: CASSYSRGQGNYGYTF.

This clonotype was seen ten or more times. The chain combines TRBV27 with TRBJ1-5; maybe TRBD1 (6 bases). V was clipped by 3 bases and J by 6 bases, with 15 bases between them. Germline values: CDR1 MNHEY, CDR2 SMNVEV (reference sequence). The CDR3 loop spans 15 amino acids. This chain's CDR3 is CASSLGGGLGQPQHF. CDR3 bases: TGTGCCAGCAGTTTGGGAGGGGGTTTGGGTCAGCCCCAGCATTTT.

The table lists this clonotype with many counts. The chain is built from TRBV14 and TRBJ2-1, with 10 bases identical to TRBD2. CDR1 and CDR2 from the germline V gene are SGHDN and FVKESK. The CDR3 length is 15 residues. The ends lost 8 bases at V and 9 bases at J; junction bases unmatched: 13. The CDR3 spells CASAPGLAMSGEQFF. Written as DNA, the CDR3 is TGTGCCAGCGCCCCGGGACTAGCGATGTCTGGTGAGCAGTTCTTC.

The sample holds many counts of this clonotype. As DNA, the CDR3 is TGCGCCAGCAGCTTGGTTGGGACAGGGTATGAAAAACTGTTTTTT. Amino acids: CASSLVGTGYEKLFF. The chain uses TRBV5-1 and TRBJ1-4; 9 positions agree with TRBD1. V gave up 0 bases and J gave up 6 bases; unmatched junction bases: 3. Germline V lookup: CDR1 SGHRS, CDR2 YFSETQ. The CDR3 is 15 residues long.

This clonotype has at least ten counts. CDR3 sequence: CASSTGQSTDTQYF. The CDR3 nucleotides read TGTGCCAGCAGTACGGGACAGAGCACAGATACGCAGTATTTT. The rearrangement joins TRBV28 to TRBJ2-3; TRBD1 aligns across 7 bases. The CDR3 has 14 amino acids. Per the germline V gene, CDR1 is MDHEN and CDR2 is SYDVKM. J gave up 0 bases and V 5 bases, and 2 bases lay outside the gene matches.

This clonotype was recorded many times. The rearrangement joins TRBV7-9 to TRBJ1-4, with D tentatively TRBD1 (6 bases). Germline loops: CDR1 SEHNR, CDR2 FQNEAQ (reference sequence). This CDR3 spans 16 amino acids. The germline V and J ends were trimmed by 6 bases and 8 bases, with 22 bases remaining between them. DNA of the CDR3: TGTGCCAGCAGAAGAACTCCTGGACAGAGCCAAGAAAAACTGTTTTTT. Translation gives CASRRTPGQSQEKLFF.

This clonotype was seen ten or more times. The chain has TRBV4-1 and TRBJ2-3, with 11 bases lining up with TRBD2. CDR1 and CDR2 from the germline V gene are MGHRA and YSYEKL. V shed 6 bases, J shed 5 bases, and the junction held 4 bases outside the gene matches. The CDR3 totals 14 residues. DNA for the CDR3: TGCGCCAGCAGGACGCTAGCGGGGGGAGATACGCAGTATTTT. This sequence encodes CASRTLAGGDTQYF.

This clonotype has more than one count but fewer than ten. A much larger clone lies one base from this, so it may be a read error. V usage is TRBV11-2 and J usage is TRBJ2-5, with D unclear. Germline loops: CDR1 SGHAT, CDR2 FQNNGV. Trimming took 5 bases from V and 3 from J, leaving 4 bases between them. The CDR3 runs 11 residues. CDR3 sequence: CASSIKETQYF. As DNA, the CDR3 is TGTGCCAGCAGCATCAAAGAGACCCAGTACTTC.

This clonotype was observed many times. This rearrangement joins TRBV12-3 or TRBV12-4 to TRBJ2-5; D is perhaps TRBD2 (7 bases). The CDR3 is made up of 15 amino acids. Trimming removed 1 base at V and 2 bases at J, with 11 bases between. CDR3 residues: CASSLVRGGQETQYF. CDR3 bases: TGTGCCAGCAGTTTAGTTAGGGGGGGACAAGAGACCCAGTACTTC.

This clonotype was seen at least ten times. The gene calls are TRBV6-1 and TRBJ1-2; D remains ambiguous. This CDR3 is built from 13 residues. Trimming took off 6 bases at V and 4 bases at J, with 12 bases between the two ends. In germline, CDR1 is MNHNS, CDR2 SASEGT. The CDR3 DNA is TGTGCCAGCAGCCCAAAGTGGGGCTATGGCTACACCTTC. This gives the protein CASSPKWGYGYTF.

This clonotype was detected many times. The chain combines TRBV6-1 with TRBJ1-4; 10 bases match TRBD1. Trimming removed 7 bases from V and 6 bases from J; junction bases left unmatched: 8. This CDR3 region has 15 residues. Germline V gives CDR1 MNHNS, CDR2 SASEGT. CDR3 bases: TGTGCCAGCATCCCAGGGGGACAGGGGTATGAAAAACTGTTTTTT. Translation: CASIPGGQGYEKLFF.

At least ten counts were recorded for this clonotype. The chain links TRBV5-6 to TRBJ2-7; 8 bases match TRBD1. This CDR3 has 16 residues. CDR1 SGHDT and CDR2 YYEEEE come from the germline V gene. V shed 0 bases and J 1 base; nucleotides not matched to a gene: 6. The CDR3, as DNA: TGTGCCAGCAGCTTGGTTCCCGGGACAGGTTCCTACGAGCAGTACTTC. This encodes CASSLVPGTGSYEQYF.

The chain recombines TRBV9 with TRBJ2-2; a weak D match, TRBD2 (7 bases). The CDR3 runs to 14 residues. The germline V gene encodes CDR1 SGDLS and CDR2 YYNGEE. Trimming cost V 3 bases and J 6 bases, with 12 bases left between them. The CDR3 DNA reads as TGTGCCAGCAGCGCCCCGCGGGGGCCCGGGGAGCTGTTTTTT. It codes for CASSAPRGPGELFF.

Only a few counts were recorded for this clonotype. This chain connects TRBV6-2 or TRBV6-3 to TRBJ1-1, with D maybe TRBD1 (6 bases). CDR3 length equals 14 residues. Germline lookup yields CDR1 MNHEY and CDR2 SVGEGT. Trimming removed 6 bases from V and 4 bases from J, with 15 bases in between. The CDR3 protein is CASRSGGSGTEAFF. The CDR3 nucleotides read TGTGCCAGCAGGAGCGGGGGCTCGGGCACTGAAGCTTTCTTT.

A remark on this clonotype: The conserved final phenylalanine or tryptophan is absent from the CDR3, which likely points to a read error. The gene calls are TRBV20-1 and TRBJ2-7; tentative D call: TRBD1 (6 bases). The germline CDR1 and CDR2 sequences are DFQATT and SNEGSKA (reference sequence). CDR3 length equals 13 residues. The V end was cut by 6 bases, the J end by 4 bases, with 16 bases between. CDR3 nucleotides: TGCAGTGCCCGGAACAGGGTCTCATACGAGCAGTACTCC. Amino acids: CSARNRVSYEQYS.

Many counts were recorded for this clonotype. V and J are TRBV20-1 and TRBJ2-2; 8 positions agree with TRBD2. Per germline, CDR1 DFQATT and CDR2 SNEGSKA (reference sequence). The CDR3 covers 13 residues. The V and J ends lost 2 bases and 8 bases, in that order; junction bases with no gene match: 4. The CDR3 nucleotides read TGCAGTGCTAGACCCATAGCGGGGGGGGAGCTGTTTTTT. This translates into CSARPIAGGELFF.

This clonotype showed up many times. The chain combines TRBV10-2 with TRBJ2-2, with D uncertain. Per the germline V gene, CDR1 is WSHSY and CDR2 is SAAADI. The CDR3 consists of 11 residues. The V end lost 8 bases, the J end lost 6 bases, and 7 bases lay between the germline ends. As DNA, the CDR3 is TGCGCCAGCCGCTTGGCCGGGGAGCTGTTTTTT. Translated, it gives CASRLAGELFF.

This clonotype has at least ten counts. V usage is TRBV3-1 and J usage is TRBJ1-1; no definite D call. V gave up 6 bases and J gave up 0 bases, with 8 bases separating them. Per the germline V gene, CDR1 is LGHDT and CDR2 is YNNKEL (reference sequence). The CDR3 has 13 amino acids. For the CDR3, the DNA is TGTGCCAGCAGGCCCGGGGTGAACACTGAAGCTTTCTTT. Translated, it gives CASRPGVNTEAFF. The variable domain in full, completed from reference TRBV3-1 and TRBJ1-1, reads DTAVSQTPKYLVTQMGNDKSIKCEQNLGHDTMYWYKQDSKKFLKIMFSYNNKELIINETVPNRFSPKSPDKAHLNLHINSLELGDSAVYFCASRPGVNTEAFFGQGTRLTVV.

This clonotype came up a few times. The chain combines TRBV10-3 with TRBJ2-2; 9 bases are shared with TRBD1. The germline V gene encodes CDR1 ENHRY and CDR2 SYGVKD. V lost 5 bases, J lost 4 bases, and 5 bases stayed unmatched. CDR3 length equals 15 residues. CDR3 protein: CAISRDRAGTGELFF. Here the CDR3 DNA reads TGTGCCATCAGTAGGGACAGGGCGGGCACCGGGGAGCTGTTTTTT.

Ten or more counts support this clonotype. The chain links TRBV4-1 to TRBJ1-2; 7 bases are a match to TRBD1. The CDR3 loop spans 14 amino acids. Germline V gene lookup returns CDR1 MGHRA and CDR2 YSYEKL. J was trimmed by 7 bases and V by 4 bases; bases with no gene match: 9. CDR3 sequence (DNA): TGCGCCAGCAGCCCTCCAGGGACAGTGGGTGGCTACACCTTC. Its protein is CASSPPGTVGGYTF.

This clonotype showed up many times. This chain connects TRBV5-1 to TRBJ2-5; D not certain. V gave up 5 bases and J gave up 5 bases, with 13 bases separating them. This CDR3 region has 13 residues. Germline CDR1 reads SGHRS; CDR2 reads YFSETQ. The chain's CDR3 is CASRNPPLETQYF. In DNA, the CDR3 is TGCGCCAGCAGAAATCCCCCCTTGGAGACCCAGTACTTC.

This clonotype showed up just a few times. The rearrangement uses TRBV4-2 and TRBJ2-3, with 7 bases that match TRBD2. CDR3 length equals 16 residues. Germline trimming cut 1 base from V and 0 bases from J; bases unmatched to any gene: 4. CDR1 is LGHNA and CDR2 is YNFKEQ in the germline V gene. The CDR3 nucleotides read TGTGCCAGCAGCCAAGCTAGCGGTATTAGCACAGATACGCAGTATTTT. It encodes CASSQASGISTDTQYF.

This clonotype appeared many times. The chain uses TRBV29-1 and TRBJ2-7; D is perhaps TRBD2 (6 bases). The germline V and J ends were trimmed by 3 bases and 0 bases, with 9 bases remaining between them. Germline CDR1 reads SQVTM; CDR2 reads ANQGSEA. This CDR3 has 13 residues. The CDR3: CSVEEGNSYEQYF. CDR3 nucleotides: TGCAGCGTTGAGGAGGGAAACTCCTACGAGCAGTACTTC.

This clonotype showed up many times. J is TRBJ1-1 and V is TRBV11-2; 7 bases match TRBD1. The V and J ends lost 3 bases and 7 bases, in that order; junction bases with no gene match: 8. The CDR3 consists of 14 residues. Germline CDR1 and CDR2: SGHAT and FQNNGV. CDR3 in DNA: TGTGCCAGCAGCTTCATCGAGGGGGCCGGTGAAGCTTTCTTT. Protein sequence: CASSFIEGAGEAFF.

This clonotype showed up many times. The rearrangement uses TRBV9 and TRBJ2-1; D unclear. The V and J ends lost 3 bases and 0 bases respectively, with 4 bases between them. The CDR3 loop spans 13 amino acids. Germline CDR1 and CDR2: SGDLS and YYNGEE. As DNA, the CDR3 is TGTGCCAGCAGCGGGGGCTCCTACAATGAGCAGTTCTTC. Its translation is CASSGGSYNEQFF.

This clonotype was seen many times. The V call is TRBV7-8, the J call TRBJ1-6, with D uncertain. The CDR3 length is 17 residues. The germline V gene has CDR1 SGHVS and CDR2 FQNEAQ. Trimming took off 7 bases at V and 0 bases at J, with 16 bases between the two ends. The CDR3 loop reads CASTFYSPSSYNSPLHF. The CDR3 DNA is TGTGCCAGCACCTTTTACTCGCCGAGCTCCTATAATTCACCCCTCCACTTT. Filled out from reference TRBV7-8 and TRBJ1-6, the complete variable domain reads GAGVSQSPRYKVAKRGQDVALRCDPISGHVSLFWYQQALGQGPEFLTYFQNEAQLDKSGLPSDRFFAERPEGSVSTLKIQRTQQEDSAVYLCASTFYSPSSYNSPLHFGNGTRLTVT.

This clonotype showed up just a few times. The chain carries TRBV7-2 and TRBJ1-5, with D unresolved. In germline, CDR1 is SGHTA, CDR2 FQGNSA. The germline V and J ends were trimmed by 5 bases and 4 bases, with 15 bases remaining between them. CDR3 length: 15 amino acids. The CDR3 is CASSGAPGWNQPQHF. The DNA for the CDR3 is TGTGCCAGCAGCGGAGCCCCGGGGTGGAATCAGCCCCAGCATTTT.